This T cell receptor beta chain was sequenced in a study of beta chain features in type 1 diabetes listed by TCRdb under 2018. Regarding the research as a whole: Patients and healthy donors did not differ in mean age, gender distribution, total cell number or subset yield. A total of around 110,000,000 sorted cells were examined across all samples, and a strong correlation was observed between cell number per subset and RNA yield. The study compared the TCRB repertoires of sorted circulating CD4+ T cell subsets in recently diagnosed type 1 diabetes patients with those in matched healthy donors. Regulatory and stem cell-like memory subsets were obtained from only 8 patients and roughly 8 healthy donors, while naive and central memory subsets were obtained from all 28 donors. Study-wide conclusions, independent of this receptor: HLA sub-analyses involved small numbers of individuals, so any influence of HLA type on TCRB rearrangement remained unresolved. Shorter templates might have been favored by PCR, but patient and control samples were amplified and corrected together, so both groups would have been affected equally by any skew. Naive, central memory and regulatory TCRB repertoires appeared more similar among patients than among healthy donors. In all four CD4+ subsets, TCRB CDR3 length was moderately but significantly shorter in type 1 diabetes patients. Sequencing cDNA rather than genomic DNA could over-represent highly expressing activated cells, although activation and CD3 levels did not differ between groups. At VDJ recombination sites, patients with type 1 diabetes made fewer insertions and deleted more nucleotides, a pattern implying thymic rearrangement abnormalities.

The CDR3 covers 16 residues, taking in both the cysteine and the phenylalanine. CDR3 DNA is the only sequence kept; it has 48 bases, read in frame from the first base. CDR1 and CDR2 are drawn from the germline V gene: SGHDN, FVKESK. V and J lose 4 bases and 4 bases, and a span of 16 bases separates them. This clone was found a few times. Its antigen is unknown. Per-nucleotide qualities are absent, and no much larger clonotype sits a single base away. All of the isolated RNA was reverse transcribed with the High Capacity cDNA Reverse Transcription Kit, so expressed TCRB transcripts were sequenced. Deep immunoSEQ sequencing was applied to naive, central memory and regulatory T cell samples, giving an average of roughly 3.5 million total reads per sample. After sorted cells were lysed in RLT buffer, RNA was extracted with DNase-treated RNeasy Micro or Mini kits, with the choice depending on cell number. Each cell subset was processed separately to prevent cross-contamination, with patient and healthy donor samples processed together. The immunoSEQ multiplex PCR was used to amplify TCRB sequences from cDNA, yielding 87-bp fragments that span the CDR3 region. Sequencing of the amplicons was performed on the Illumina HiSeq platform. In the original analysis: PCR bias was corrected computationally using synthetic template baselines, and reads within Hamming distance 2 were collapsed, with unmergeable singletons discarded. By aligning reads against IMGT, V, D and J genes, CDR3 length, and insertions or deletions at six rearrangement sites were assigned. Within each subset, clonotype counts were normalized to sorted cell number, after which true diversity and Gini coefficients were computed with the tcR R package. The overlap coefficient, calculated on TCRB nucleotide sequences, was used to measure repertoire sharing. Out-of-frame TCRB sequences from naive cells were analyzed to stand in for the pre-selection repertoire. Entries here come from immuneACCESS through TCRdb and include only in-frame sequences with V and J called. Some clones fail to appear in such tables; in the studies checked, an unresolved V gene covers under half of the shortfall, and the cause of the remainder is unknown. Clone size and the V and J calls come from that table; the DNA yielded D and trimming. Here the sample has about 700,000 clones; about an eighth occur a single time. Clones ranked in the top ten supply about 0.02% of the sample.

Each donor gave one peripheral blood draw, approximately 100 mL on average, collected into heparinised tubes. Naive, central memory, regulatory and stem cell-like memory CD4+ T cells were sorted on a BD FACSAria II using a panel including CD45RO, CCR7, CD25, CD127, CD95 and CD27. Purity was above 95% for every sorted population. Right away, PBMCs were isolated by Lymphoprep density gradient centrifugation and were stained directly, with no culture step. To minimize batch effects, samples were stained and sorted in pairs, one healthy donor with one patient per experiment. The V and J genes are TRBV14 and TRBJ2-2; the D gene is possibly TRBD2, with 5 bases matching. Specimen: naive CD4+ T cells from blood. The cell subset or site label, as the study defines it: true naive CD4+ T cells. The receptor comes from a young man with type 1 diabetes. The DNA sequence is as follows: TGTGCCAGCAGCCGAGGGCAATCAAAAGTCACCGGGGAGCTGTTTTTT. This codes for CASSRGQSKVTGELFF.